The clone carrying this T cell receptor (beta chain) was counted only a few times. Its antigen is not identified. The sample belongs to a study of identical twins. Study-level results: Cross-sectional statistics underpinned the conclusions; the same donors were not followed.

TCRdb processed the 5' RACE reads anew with MiXCR; each CDR3 protein has one entry. This table has about 530,000 distinct CDR3 sequences, 13% to 15% appearing once. The junction had 7 bases not matched to a gene; V was cut back by 5 bases and J by 5 bases. CDR3 length: 14 amino acids. Germline CDR1 and CDR2: SEHNR and FQNEAQ (reference sequence). These data were also filed under a second study, of yellow fever vaccine responses in identical twins. That work contributes: Reportedly, the response of twins' T cells to the vaccine seemed partly convergent, partly personalized.

The rearrangement links TRBV7-9 to TRBJ1-1; TRBD1 matches 8 bases. Material: CD4+ T cells sorted from blood. This clonotype was sampled from a woman in her late teens or twenties in good health. CDR3 region: CASSRGQGQTEAFF. The CDR3 DNA sequence: TGTGCCAGCAGCAGAGGACAGGGCCAAACTGAAGCTTTCTTT.